The source of this T cell receptor beta chain is a study of cytotoxic CD8 clonotypes in ibrutinib-treated CLL. Regarding this clone: Its antigen is unknown.

Study-level findings and limits: Rare overall, public clonotypes shrank or held steady under therapy. Starting clonality was above that of age-matched healthy donors and tracked circulating CD8+ T-cell counts.

Method: immunoSEQ multiplex PCR; TCRdb's copy keeps in-frame clones and lacks some. The table shows roughly 300,000 clones, with approximately 76% occurring only once. Trimming took 5 bases from V and 9 from J, leaving 10 bases between them. The CDR3 covers 10 residues. Germline V lookup: CDR1 DFQATT, CDR2 SNEGSKA (reference sequence). This TCR derives from a human donor with chronic lymphocytic leukemia. The rearrangement uses TRBV20-1 and TRBJ2-5, with D tentatively TRBD1 (6 bases). Sequencing used PBMCs, obtained at disease progression, from a patient treated with ibrutinib. The CDR3 is CSAYRDPQYF. The CDR3 DNA reads TGCAGTGCTTACAGGGACCCCCAGTACTTC.